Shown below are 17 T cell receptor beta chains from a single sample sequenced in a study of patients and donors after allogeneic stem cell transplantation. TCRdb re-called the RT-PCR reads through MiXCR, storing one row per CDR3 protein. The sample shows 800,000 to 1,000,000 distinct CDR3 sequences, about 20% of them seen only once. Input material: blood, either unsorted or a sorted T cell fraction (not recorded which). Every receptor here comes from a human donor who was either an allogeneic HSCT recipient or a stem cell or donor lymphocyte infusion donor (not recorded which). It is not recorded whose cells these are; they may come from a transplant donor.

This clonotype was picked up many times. The CDR3 DNA reads as TGCGCCAGCAGCCCCCCAGGGACCTACAATGAGCAGTTCTTC. As protein: CASSPPGTYNEQFF. This sequence joins TRBV4-1 and TRBJ2-1; D might be TRBD1 (5 bases). V shed 4 bases and J shed 2 bases, with 9 bases lying between them. CDR1 is MGHRA, CDR2 YSYEKL, per germline. The CDR3 extends over 14 amino acids.

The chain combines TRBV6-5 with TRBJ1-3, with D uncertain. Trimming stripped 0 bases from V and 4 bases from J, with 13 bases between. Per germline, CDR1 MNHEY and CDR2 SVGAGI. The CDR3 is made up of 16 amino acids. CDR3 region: CASSYSREPKGNTIYF. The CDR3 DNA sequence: TGTGCCAGCAGTTACTCGAGAGAACCAAAGGGAAACACCATATATTTT.

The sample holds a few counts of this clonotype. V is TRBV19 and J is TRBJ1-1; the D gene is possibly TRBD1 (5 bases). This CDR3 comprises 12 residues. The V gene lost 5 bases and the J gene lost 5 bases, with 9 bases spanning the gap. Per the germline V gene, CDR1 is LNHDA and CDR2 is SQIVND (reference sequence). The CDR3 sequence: CASSVRQTEAFF. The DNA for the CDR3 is TGTGCCAGTAGTGTCCGACAGACTGAAGCTTTCTTT.

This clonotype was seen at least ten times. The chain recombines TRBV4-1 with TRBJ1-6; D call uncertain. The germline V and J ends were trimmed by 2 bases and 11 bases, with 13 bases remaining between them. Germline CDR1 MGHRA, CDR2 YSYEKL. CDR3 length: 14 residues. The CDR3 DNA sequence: TGCGCCAGCAGCCAACAACAAAGGGTGGCACCCCTCCACTTT. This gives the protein CASSQQQRVAPLHF.

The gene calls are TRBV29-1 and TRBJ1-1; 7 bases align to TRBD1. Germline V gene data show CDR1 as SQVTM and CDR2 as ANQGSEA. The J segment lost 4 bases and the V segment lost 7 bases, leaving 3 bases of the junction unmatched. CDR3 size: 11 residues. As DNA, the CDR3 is TGCAGCGGTGGACAGGCCACTGAAGCTTTCTTT. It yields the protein CSGGQATEAFF.

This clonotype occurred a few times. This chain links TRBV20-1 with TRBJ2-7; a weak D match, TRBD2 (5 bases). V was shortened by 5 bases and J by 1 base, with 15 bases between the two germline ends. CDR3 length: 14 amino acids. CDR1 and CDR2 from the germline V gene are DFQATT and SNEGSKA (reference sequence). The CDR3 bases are TGCAGTGCTCACCGGTTGGGAGCGTCCTACGAGCAGTACTTC. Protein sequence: CSAHRLGASYEQYF.

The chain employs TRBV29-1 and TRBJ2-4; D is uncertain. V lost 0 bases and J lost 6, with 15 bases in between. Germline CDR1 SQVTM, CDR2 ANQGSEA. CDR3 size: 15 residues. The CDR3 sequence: CSVEEPGPGPNIQYF. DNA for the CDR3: TGCAGCGTTGAAGAGCCAGGCCCGGGCCCAAACATTCAGTACTTC.

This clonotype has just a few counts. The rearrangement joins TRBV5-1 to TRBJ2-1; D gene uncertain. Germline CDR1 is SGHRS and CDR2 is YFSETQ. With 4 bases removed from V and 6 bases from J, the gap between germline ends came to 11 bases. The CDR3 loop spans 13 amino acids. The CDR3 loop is CASSISPGNEQFF. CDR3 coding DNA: TGCGCCAGCAGCATATCGCCCGGCAATGAGCAGTTCTTC.

DNA of the CDR3: TGCAGCGTTAACGAGGGATCCTACGAGCAGTACTTC. Translating it yields CSVNEGSYEQYF. The rearrangement links TRBV29-1 to TRBJ2-7; tentatively, D is TRBD2 (5 bases). The CDR3 is made up of 12 amino acids. Germline-derived CDR1 and CDR2 are SQVTM and ANQGSEA. Trimming shortened V by 5 bases and J by 1 base, and 9 bases separated the two germline ends.

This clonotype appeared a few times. This CDR3 reads CASSQDGGPRPQHF. The CDR3 DNA reads TGTGCCAGCAGCCAAGATGGCGGTCCTCGGCCCCAGCATTTT. The chain is built from TRBV3-1 and TRBJ1-5, with D hard to call. V was shortened by 0 bases and J by 9 bases, with 12 bases between the two germline ends. The V gene's germline CDR1 is LGHDT and CDR2 YNNKEL (reference sequence). This CDR3 is 14 amino acids long.

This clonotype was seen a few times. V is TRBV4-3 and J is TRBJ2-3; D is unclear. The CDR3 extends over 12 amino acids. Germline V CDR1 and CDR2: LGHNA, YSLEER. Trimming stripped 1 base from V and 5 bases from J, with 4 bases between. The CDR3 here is CASSQVGDTQYF. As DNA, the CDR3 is TGCGCCAGCAGCCAAGTTGGAGATACGCAGTATTTT.

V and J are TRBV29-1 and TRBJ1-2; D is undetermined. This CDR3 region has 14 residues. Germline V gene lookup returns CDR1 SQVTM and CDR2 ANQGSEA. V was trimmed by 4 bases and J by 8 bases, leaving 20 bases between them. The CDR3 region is CSVVGRPTGGGYTF. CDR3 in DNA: TGCAGCGTTGTCGGACGGCCAACGGGCGGGGGCTACACCTTC.

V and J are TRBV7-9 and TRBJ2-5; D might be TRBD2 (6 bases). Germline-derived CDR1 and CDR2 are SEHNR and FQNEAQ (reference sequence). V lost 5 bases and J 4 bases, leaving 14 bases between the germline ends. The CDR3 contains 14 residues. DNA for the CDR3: TGTGCCAGCAGCAAGGCGGGGACGGTAGAGACCCAGTACTTC. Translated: CASSKAGTVETQYF.

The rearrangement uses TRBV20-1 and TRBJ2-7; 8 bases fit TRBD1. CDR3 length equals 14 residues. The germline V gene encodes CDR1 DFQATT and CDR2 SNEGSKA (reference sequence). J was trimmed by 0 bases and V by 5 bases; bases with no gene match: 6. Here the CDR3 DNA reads TGCAGTGCTGGTGGACAGGGTAGCTCCTACGAGCAGTACTTC. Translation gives CSAGGQGSSYEQYF.

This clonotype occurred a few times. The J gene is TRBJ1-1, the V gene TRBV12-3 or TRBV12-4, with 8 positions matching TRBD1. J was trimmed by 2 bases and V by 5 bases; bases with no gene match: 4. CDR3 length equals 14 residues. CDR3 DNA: TGTGCCAGCAGTAAGGACAGGGATAACACTGAAGCTTTCTTT. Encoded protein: CASSKDRDNTEAFF.

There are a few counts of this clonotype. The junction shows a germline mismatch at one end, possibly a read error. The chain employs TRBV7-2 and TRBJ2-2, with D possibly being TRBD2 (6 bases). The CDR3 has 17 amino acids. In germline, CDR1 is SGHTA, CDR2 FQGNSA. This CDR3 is CASNLRPVRGFTGELFF. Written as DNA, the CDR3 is TGTGCCAGCAACTTACGTCCTGTGCGGGGTTTCACCGGGGAGCTGTTTTTT.

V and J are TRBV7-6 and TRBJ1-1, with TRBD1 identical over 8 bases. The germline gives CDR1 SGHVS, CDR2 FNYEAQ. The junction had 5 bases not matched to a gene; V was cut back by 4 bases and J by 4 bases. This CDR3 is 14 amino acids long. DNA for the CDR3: TGTGCCAGCAGCTCCTTACAGGGGGGCACTGAAGCTTTCTTT. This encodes CASSSLQGGTEAFF.